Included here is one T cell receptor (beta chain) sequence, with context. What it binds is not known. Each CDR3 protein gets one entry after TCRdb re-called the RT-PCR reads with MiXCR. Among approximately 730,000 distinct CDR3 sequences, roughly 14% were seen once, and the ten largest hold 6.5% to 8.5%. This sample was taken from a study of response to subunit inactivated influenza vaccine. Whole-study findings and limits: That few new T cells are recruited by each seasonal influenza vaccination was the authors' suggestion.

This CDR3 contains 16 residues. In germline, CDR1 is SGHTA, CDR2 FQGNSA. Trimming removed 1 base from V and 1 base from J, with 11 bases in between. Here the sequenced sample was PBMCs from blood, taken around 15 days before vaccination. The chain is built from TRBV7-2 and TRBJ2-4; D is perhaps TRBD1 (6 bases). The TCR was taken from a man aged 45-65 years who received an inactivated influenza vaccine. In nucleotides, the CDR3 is TGTGCCAGCAGCTTAGTCGGACAGTGGGCCAAAAACATTCAGTACTTC. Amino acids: CASSLVGQWAKNIQYF.